Below, 11 T cell receptor beta chains from the same sample are listed, as sequenced in a study of regulatory and conventional T cells in RAG deficiency. The protocol was immunoSEQ multiplex PCR, while the TCRdb copy is restricted to in-frame clones and leaves out a portion. The sample holds around 37,000 clones, approximately 89% seen once. This sample was shared with a second study, whose subject was regulatory T cells. From that report: Amplification used 52 TRBV primers and 13 TRBJ primers.

The sequenced sample consisted of CD8+ T cells sorted from blood. Source of these receptors: a human donor in good health.

This sequence joins TRBV18 and TRBJ2-4, with 8 bases identical to TRBD2. The germline CDR1 and CDR2 sequences are KGHSH and LQKENI. The CDR3 runs 14 residues. With V trimmed by 3 bases and J by 7 bases, 5 bases remained unmatched. CDR3 in amino acids: CASSPTGGLNIQYF. The CDR3 region has the DNA TGTGCCAGCTCACCCACGGGAGGGTTGAACATTCAGTACTTC. Full variable domain (outside the CDR3, taken from reference TRBV18 and TRBJ2-4): NAGVMQNPRHLVRRRGQEARLRCSPMKGHSHVYWYRQLPEEGLKFMVYLQKENIIDESGMPKERFSAEFPKEGPSILRIQQVVRGDSAAYFCASSPTGGLNIQYFGAGTRLSVL.

The genes are TRBV28 and TRBJ2-7, with 8 bases matching TRBD2. The CDR3 has 13 residues. V lost 7 bases to trimming and J lost 7 bases; unmatched junction nucleotides: 9. Germline V CDR1 and CDR2: MDHEN, SYDVKM. CDR3 loop: CASNGGAPLEQYF. CDR3 in DNA: TGTGCCAGCAACGGGGGGGCCCCCCTGGAGCAGTACTTC.

The chain couples TRBV11-3 to TRBJ1-3; D remains unclear. The V and J ends lost 3 bases and 4 bases respectively, with 10 bases between them. From germline, CDR1 is SGHNT and CDR2 YENEEA. The CDR3 covers 14 residues. The CDR3 coding sequence is TGTGCCAGCAGCTTGGCGGGAACGGGAAACACCATATATTTT. As protein: CASSLAGTGNTIYF.

The V call is TRBV6-1, the J call TRBJ2-7; no reliable D call. Deletions cut 7 bases from V and 0 bases from J, with 10 bases between. CDR3 length equals 13 residues. Germline V lookup: CDR1 MNHNS, CDR2 SASEGT. CDR3 in DNA: TGTGCCAGCACGAGGTCTTTCTCCTACGAGCAGTACTTC. Translating it yields CASTRSFSYEQYF.

The rearrangement uses TRBV9 and TRBJ1-1; 9 bases align to TRBD1. Trimming at V came to 4 bases and at J to 2 bases, leaving 3 bases not matched to a gene. Germline loops: CDR1 SGDLS, CDR2 YYNGEE. CDR3 size: 14 residues. CDR3 sequence reads: CASSSTGGNTEAFF. The CDR3 DNA reads TGTGCCAGCAGCTCGACAGGGGGAAACACTGAAGCTTTCTTT.

The chain links TRBV6-5 to TRBJ2-7; D perhaps matches TRBD1 (5 bases). V gave up 8 bases and J gave up 0 bases, with 14 bases separating them. This CDR3 spans 14 amino acids. The germline V gene encodes CDR1 MNHEY and CDR2 SVGAGI. CDR3 sequence (DNA): TGTGCCAGCGCCTGGCAGGGTAACTCCTACGAGCAGTACTTC. Protein product: CASAWQGNSYEQYF.

The V gene is TRBV7-3, the J gene TRBJ1-1; 10 bases map to TRBD1. The V segment lost 6 bases and the J segment 4 bases; nucleotides outside the gene matches: 5. The germline V gene has CDR1 SGHTA and CDR2 FQGTGA. The CDR3 contains 14 residues. As DNA, the CDR3 is TGTGCCAGCAGAAGGACAGGGGGGAGCACTGAAGCTTTCTTT. It yields the protein CASRRTGGSTEAFF.

This sequence joins TRBV2 and TRBJ1-2; 7 nucleotides agree with TRBD1. CDR1 is SNHLY, CDR2 FYNNEI, per germline. V shed 8 bases, J shed 4 bases, and the junction held 4 bases outside the gene matches. CDR3 length: 12 amino acids. The CDR3 sequence: CASGGQTYGYTF. CDR3 in DNA: TGTGCCAGCGGGGGACAGACCTATGGCTACACCTTC.

CDR3 loop: CASSQDVGVPYSGNTIYF. In DNA, the CDR3 is TGCGCCAGCAGCCAAGATGTGGGCGTACCTTACTCTGGAAACACCATATATTTT. The chain combines TRBV4-1 with TRBJ1-3; D is ambiguous. CDR3 length: 18 amino acids. V lost 0 bases to trimming and J lost 0 bases, with 15 bases between them. Germline values: CDR1 MGHRA, CDR2 YSYEKL.

On this clone itself: A junction boundary mismatches the germline segment, possibly from a read error. V and J are TRBV7-7 and TRBJ1-5; D unclear. Germline V gives CDR1 SSHAT, CDR2 FNYEAQ (reference sequence). CDR3 length equals 12 residues. The CDR3 is CASRYVGRPQHF. In nucleotides, the CDR3 is TGTGCTAGCAGGTACGTCGGGAGGCCCCAGCATTTT.

The chain joins TRBV28 to TRBJ1-5; tentative D call: TRBD1 (6 bases). Germline lookup yields CDR1 MDHEN and CDR2 SYDVKM. This CDR3 is built from 15 residues. The V and J ends lost 7 bases and 0 bases respectively, with 13 bases between them. The CDR3 nucleotides are TGTGCCAGCATGTCAGGGGCTTATAGCAATCAGCCCCAGCATTTT. Amino acids: CASMSGAYSNQPQHF.